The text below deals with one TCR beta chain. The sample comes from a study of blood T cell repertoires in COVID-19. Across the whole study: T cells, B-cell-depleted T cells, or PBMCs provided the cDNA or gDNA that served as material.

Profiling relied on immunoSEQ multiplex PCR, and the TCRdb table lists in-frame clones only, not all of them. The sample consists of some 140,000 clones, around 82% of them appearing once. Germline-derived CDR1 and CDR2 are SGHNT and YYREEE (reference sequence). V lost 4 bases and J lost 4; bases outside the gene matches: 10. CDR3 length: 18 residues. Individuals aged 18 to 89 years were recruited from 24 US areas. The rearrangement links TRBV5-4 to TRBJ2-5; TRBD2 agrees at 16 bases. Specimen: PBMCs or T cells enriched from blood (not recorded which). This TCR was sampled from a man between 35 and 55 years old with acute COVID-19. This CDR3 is CASSPGTSGRGTGETQYF. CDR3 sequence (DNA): TGTGCCAGCAGCCCCGGGACTAGCGGGAGGGGTACTGGAGAGACCCAGTACTTC.